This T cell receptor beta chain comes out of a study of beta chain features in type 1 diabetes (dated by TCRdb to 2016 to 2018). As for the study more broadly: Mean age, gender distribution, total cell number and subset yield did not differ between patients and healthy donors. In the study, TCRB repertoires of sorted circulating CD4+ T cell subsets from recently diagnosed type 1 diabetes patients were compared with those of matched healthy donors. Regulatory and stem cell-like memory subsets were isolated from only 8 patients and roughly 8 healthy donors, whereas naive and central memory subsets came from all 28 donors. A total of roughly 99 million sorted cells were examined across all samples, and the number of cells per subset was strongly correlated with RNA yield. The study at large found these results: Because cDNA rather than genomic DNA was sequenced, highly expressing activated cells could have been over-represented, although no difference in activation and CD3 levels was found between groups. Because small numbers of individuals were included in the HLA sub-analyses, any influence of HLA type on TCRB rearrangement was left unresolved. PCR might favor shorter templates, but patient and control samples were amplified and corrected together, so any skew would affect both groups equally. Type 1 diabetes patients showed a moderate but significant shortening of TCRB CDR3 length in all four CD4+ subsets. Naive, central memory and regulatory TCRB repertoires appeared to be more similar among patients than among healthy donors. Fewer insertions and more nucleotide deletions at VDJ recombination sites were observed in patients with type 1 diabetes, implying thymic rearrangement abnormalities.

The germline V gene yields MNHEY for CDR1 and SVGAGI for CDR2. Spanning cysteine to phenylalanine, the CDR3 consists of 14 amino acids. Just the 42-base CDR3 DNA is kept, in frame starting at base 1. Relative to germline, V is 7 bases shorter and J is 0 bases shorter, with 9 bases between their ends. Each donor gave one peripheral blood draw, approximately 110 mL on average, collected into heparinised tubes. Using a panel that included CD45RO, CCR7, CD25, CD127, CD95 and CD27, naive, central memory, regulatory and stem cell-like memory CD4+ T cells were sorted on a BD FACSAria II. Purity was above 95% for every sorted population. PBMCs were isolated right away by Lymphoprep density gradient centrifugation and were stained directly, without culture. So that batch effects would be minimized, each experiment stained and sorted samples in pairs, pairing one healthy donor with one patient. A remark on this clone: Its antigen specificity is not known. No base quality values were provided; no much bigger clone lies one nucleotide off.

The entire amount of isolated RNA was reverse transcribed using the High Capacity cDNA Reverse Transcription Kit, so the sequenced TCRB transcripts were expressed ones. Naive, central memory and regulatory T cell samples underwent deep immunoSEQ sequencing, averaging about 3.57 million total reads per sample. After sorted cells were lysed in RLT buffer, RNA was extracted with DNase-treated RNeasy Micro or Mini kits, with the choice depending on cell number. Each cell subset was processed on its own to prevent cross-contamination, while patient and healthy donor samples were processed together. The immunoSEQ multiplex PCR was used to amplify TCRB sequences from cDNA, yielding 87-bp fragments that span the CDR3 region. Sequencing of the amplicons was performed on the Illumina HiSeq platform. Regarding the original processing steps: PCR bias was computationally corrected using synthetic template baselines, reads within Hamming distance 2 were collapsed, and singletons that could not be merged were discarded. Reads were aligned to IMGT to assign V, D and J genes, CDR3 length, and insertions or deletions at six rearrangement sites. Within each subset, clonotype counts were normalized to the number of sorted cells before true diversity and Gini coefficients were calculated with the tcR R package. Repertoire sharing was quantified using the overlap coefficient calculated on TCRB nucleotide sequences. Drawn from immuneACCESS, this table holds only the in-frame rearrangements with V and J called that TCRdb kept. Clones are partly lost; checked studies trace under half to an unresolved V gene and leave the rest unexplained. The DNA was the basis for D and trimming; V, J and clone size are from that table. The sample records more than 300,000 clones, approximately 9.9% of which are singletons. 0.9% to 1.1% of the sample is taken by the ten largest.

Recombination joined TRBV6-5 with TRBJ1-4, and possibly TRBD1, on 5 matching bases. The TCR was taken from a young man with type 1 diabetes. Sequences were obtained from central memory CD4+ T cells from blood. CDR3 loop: CASKVTATNEKLFF. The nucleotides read TGTGCCAGCAAAGTGACAGCAACTAATGAAAAACTGTTTTTT.